The T cell receptor beta chain described here comes from a study of blood T cell repertoires in COVID-19. Study-level information: Sites across the United States, Italy and Spain contributed samples from acute and convalescent COVID-19.

In the study's own analysis: Counts of nucleated cells, estimated from reference gene primer amplification, were obtained. Sequencing used immunoSEQ multiplex PCR; TCRdb keeps in-frame clones, though not all of them. V and J calls and clone size follow that table, whereas D and trimming were derived from the DNA. The data contain 280,000 or so clones, nearly 90% of them singletons. Germline V gene sequence: CDR1 MNHEY, CDR2 SVGAGI. This CDR3 is 14 amino acids long. Trimming removed 4 bases at V and 4 bases at J, with 11 bases between. The rearrangement links TRBV6-5 to TRBJ1-5, with D tentatively TRBD1 (5 bases). This sequence originates from a man younger than 35 with active or convalescent COVID-19. The source material was peripheral blood. The CDR3 is CASSFRVGNQPQHF. CDR3 DNA: TGTGCCAGCAGTTTCAGGGTTGGTAATCAGCCCCAGCATTTT.